The entry below describes one TCR beta chain. Its antigen is as yet unknown. 5'RACE template switching built TCR beta cDNA with unique molecular identifiers. TCRdb re-called the 5' RACE reads; one entry per CDR3 protein, DNA not given. This sample's table has 250,000 to 300,000 distinct CDR3 sequences. The sample originates from a study of T cells expressing NK-cell markers. Study details: The study sequenced eight donors, seven HCMV-seropositive and one seronegative. General observations from the study: Specificity for HCMV among expanded NKG2C+ T cell clones was not established. The study found dominant NKG2C+ clonotypes at about 1.0-7.0% of CD8+ T cells in six donors.

The V gene's germline CDR1 is SGDLS and CDR2 YYNGEE. The CDR3 length is 13 residues. The receptor's source is a woman between 18 and 75 years old in good health. The chain combines TRBV9 with TRBJ1-2. Material for sequencing was blood T cells: a sorted CD56 or NKG2C T cell subset, CD4+ or CD8+ T cells, or bulk PBMC T cells (not recorded which). This CDR3 is CASSLRSGYGYTF.